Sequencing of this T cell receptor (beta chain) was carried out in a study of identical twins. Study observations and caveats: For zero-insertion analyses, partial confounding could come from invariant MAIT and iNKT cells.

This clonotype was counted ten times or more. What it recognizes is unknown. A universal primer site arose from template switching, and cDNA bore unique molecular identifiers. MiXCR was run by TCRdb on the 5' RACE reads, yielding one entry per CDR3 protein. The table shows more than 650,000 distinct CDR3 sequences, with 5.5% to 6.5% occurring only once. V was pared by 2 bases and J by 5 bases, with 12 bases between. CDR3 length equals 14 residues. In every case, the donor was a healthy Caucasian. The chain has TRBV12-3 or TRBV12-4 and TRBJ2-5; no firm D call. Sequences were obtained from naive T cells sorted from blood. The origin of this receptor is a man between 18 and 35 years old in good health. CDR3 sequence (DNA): TGTGCCAGCAGTTTATTTCCCGGTGGGGAGACCCAGTACTTC. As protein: CASSLFPGGETQYF.